This TCR beta chain was obtained from a study of blood T cell repertoires in COVID-19. Across the study: Some COVID-19 samples were acute and others convalescent; all came from the United States, Italy and Spain. PBMCs, B-cell-depleted T cells, or T cells provided the cDNA or gDNA that made up the material.

This CDR3 is 15 amino acids long. CDR1 SGHTA and CDR2 FQGTGA come from the germline V gene. With V trimmed by 5 bases and J by 2 bases, 3 bases remained unmatched. Per the study methods: The assay estimated nucleated cells by amplifying reference gene primers. Using immunoSEQ multiplex PCR, the repertoire was profiled, and TCRdb retains in-frame clones only, with some absent. Clone size and V and J calls were adopted from that table, with D and trimming inferred from the DNA. Among about 110,000 clones listed, 65% to 85% were seen once. Sequenced material: peripheral blood. This sequence joins TRBV7-3 and TRBJ2-1; TRBD2 aligns across 10 bases. The sequence derives from a woman between 65 and 79 years old with acute or convalescent COVID-19. The CDR3 loop is CASSETSGPYNEQFF. As DNA, the CDR3 is TGTGCCAGCAGCGAGACTAGCGGGCCCTACAATGAGCAGTTCTTC.